Sequencing of this TCR beta chain was carried out in a study of post-analysis software for immune sequencing data (dated by TCRdb to 2014 to 2015). Regarding the research as a whole: Relapsing-remitting, secondary progressive and progressive-relapsing multiple sclerosis were recorded as disease courses, and subtype annotation was lacking for some patients. The patient repertoires were set against 10 or so previously published healthy control repertoires from donors whose ages ranged from roughly 6 to 26 years. A subset of samples was prepared in parallel using single-end sample barcoding, then pooled and co-amplified after Illumina adapter ligation. Broad study findings and their caveats: Direct clustering with F measure revealed strong co-clustering of samples prepared in the same batch, which led to a batch-effect correction. The control group was slightly older than the multiple sclerosis patient group. Multiple sclerosis patients had significantly lower normalized Chao1 diversity than controls, a result that suggests substantial peripheral T-cell clonal expansion. Significantly higher frequencies in patients than in controls were found for a handful of TRBV segments, including TRBV5-6, TRBV5-1 and TRBV20-1.

Ten or more counts support this clonotype. Its antigen is unknown. It has no much larger one-base neighbor in the sample; base qualities were not kept. Library preparation was by PCR. TCRdb shows the sequencer as Illumina HiSeq 2500. To reduce PCR and sequencing biases, unique molecular identifiers were built into the TCR beta cDNA libraries. About 0.5 million cDNA molecules were obtained for every 1 to 10 million input T cells, so each molecule roughly corresponded to one T cell. The patient libraries were prepared and sequenced with the same protocol used for the earlier healthy control dataset. Samples belonging to the same batch were prepared together, multiplexed and sequenced on a shared HiSeq lane. Per the original workflow: MIGEC handled the raw barcoded reads, throwing out single-read molecular identifier groups before consensus assembly and CDR3 extraction. Clonotype tables were post-analysed with VDJtools, and diversity was normalized by down-sampling all datasets to the smallest sample size. To correct batch-related cross-sample contamination, repertoire overlap clustering matched CDR3 amino acid sequences but not nucleotide sequences. Clones were called with MiXCR by TCRdb after fastp trimmed the public reads at Q25, and only in-frame beta chains were retained. When rows share a CDR3 protein, they turn into one entry using the most common DNA and genes. TCRdb's processing, not the authors', yielded these V and J calls. The sample table lists about 540,000 distinct CDR3 sequences, around 31% of them with a count of one. The ten largest account for around 6% of the sample.

To demonstrate the VDJtools post-analysis software, TCR beta repertoires were profiled from the peripheral blood of more than 10 young patients with multiple sclerosis. Multiple sclerosis patients were children and adolescents aged 6 to 15 years. CDR1 and CDR2 (SQVTM, ANQGSEA) derive from the germline V gene. A distance of 13 bases separates the germline ends of V and J, which lose 7 bases and 4 bases respectively. Reading from cysteine to phenylalanine, the CDR3 counts 12 amino acids. This entry keeps only the CDR3 DNA: 36 bases, framed from base 1. This clonotype was sampled from a girl aged 2-17 years with multiple sclerosis. Material for sequencing was blood. The chain links TRBV29-1 with TRBJ2-5; the D gene assignment is ambiguous. CDR3 protein: CSAKGRAETQYF. DNA sequence: TGCAGCGCCAAAGGTCGGGCAGAGACCCAGTACTTC.